This T cell receptor (beta chain) was obtained from a study of T-cell reconstitution after alpha-beta-depleted transplantation in children. General observations from the study: Reportedly, roughly two months post-transplant, alpha-beta T cells arose from several hundred expanded graft clones.

The CDR3 runs 12 residues. Germline values: CDR1 KGHDR, CDR2 SFDVKD. V shed 7 bases and J 4 bases; nucleotides not matched to a gene: 0. Only a few counts were recorded for this clonotype. Its specificity is not known. Unique molecular identifiers tagged the TCRbeta library. TCRdb redid the calling of the PCR reads with MiXCR, one entry per CDR3 protein. Of a few hundred thousand distinct CDR3 sequences listed, around 15% are singletons. The sequencing used PBMCs, mostly from graft donor cells, collected 360 days after TCRalphabeta/CD19-depleted stem cell transplant. This rearrangement joins TRBV24-1 to TRBJ2-5; 9 bases match TRBD1. This clonotype was obtained from a boy less than two years old who had a stem cell transplant for Wiskott-Aldrich syndrome, so the T cells may come from the graft donor. CDR3 sequence reads: CATRDRGETQYF. DNA of the CDR3: TGTGCCACCAGGGACAGGGGAGAGACCCAGTACTTC.